These T cell receptor beta chains were read from a single sample in a study of cytomegalovirus exposure and HLA in healthy donors. Produced via immunoSEQ multiplex PCR; TCRdb's table is partial and in-frame only. Of some 200,000 clones in the sample, 86% were seen once. The material sequenced was PBMCs. The receptor source for this set is a man in his thirties or forties in good health and CMV-seropositive. CDR3s include the opening cysteine and the closing phenylalanine or tryptophan. A D gene is named only where the DNA matches it firmly. A clone size is listed for some rows: how often the clone was seen (once, few, many), or a class if it is expanded.

TRBV13	NA	NA	TRBJ1-1	CASSQGHMNTEAFF	TGTGCCAGCAGCCAGGGACATATGAACACTGAAGCTTTCTTT
TRBV19	NA	NA	TRBJ1-5	CASSLQGTNNQPQHF	TGTGCCAGTAGCCTACAGGGCACTAACAATCAGCCCCAGCATTTT
TRBV29-1	NA	NA	TRBJ2-3	CSVPDHELGTDTQYF	TGCAGCGTACCGGATCATGAATTGGGCACAGATACGCAGTATTTT
TRBV11-3	NA	NA	TRBJ2-4	CASSLDEHRIQYF	TGTGCCAGCAGCTTAGATGAACACCGGATTCAGTACTTC
TRBV6-6	NA	TRBD2	TRBJ2-1	CASSYSAGGNEQFF	TGTGCCAGCAGTTACTCGGCGGGGGGTAATGAGCAGTTCTTC
TRBV27	NA	NA	TRBJ2-5	CASSLHFLRGKEVTQYF	TGTGCCAGCAGTTTACACTTTCTTCGGGGCAAAGAAGTGACCCAGTACTTC
TRBV19	NA	NA	TRBJ2-7	CASSIGGSSVSYEQYF	TGTGCCAGTAGTATAGGAGGAAGTAGCGTCTCATACGAGCAGTACTTC
TRBV4-1	NA	NA	TRBJ2-2	CASSRSWGRDTGELFF	TGCGCCAGCAGCCGAAGCTGGGGGCGGGACACCGGGGAGCTGTTTTTT
TRBV11-2	NA	TRBD2	TRBJ2-7	CASSTGTSASYEQYF	TGTGCCAGCAGCACCGGGACTAGCGCATCCTACGAGCAGTACTTC
TRBV6-5	once	NA	TRBJ1-1	CASSYSRGNTEAFF	TGTGCCAGCAGTTACTCGAGGGGTAACACTGAAGCTTTCTTT
TRBV28	NA	NA	TRBJ1-5	CASRATPVADQPQHF	TGTGCCAGCAGAGCCACCCCCGTGGCCGATCAGCCCCAGCATTTT
TRBV18	once	NA	TRBJ1-5	CASSPLGGDGDQPQHF	TGTGCCAGCTCACCACTGGGAGGGGACGGGGATCAGCCCCAGCATTTT
TRBV6-1	NA	TRBD1	TRBJ2-7	CASAGTGVTYEQYF	TGTGCCAGCGCTGGGACAGGGGTTACCTACGAGCAGTACTTC
TRBV2	NA	NA	TRBJ1-5	CASSVSNQPQHF	TGTGCCAGCAGTGTAAGCAATCAGCCCCAGCATTTT
TRBV6-5	NA	NA	TRBJ1-2	CASRREARGIYGYTF	TGTGCCAGCAGGAGAGAAGCCCGGGGAATCTATGGCTACACCTTC